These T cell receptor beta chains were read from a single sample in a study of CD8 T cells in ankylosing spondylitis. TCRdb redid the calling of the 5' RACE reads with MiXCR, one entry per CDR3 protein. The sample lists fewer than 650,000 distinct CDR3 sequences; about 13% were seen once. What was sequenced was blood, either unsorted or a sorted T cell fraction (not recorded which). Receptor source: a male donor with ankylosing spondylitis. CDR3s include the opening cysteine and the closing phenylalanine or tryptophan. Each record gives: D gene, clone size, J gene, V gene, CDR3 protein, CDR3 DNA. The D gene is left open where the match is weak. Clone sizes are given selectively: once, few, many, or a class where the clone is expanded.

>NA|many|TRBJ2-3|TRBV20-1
CSARFADTQYF
TGCAGTGCTAGATTTGCAGATACGCAGTATTTT
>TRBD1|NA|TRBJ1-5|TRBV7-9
CASSITGGGLDPQHF
TGTGCCAGCAGCATAACAGGGGGTGGCTTGGACCCCCAGCATTTT
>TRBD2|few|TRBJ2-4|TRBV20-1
CTGTSGTRVGNIQYF
TGCACCGGGACTAGCGGGACTCGGGTGGGAAACATTCAGTACTTC
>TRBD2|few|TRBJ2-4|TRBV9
CASSVGAGGPDIQYF
TGTGCCAGCAGCGTAGGGGCGGGAGGGCCCGACATTCAGTACTTC
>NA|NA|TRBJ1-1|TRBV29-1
CSVVETGATTEAFF
TGCAGCGTTGTTGAAACCGGGGCAACGACTGAAGCTTTCTTT
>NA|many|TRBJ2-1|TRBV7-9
CASSPLPGAYNEQFF
TGTGCCAGCAGCCCCCTTCCCGGGGCTTACAATGAGCAGTTCTTC
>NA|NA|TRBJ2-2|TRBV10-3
CATRFLQGNTGELFF
TGTGCCACCAGATTCTTACAGGGTAACACCGGGGAGCTGTTTTTT
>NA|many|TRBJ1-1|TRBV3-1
CASSLADTEAFF
TGTGCCAGCAGCTTAGCGGACACTGAAGCTTTCTTT
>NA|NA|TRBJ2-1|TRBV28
CASSLTGFNEQFF
TGTGCCAGCAGTTTAACAGGGTTCAATGAGCAGTTCTTC
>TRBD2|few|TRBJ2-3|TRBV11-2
CASSSAGGGADTQYF
TGTGCCAGCAGCTCAGCGGGCGGGGGGGCAGATACGCAGTATTTT
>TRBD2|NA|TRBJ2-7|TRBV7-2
CASSLSTSGSGEQYF
TGTGCCAGCAGCCTTAGCACTAGCGGGAGCGGTGAGCAGTACTTC
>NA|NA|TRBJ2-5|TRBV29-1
CSGRVGETQYF
TGCAGCGGAAGAGTTGGGGAGACCCAGTACTTC
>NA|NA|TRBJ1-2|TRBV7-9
CASSLGEGSNYGYTF
TGTGCCAGCAGCTTAGGCGAGGGTTCTAACTATGGCTACACCTTC
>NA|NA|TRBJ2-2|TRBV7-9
CAPQANKVDTGELFF
TGTGCCCCACAAGCAAATAAAGTGGACACCGGGGAGCTGTTTTTT
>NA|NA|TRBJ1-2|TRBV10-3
CAINSRYGYTF
TGTGCCATCAATTCCAGATATGGCTACACCTTC
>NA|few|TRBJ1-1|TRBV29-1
CTIRPGSGEAFF
TGCACCATCCGGCCAGGGTCGGGTGAAGCTTTCTTT
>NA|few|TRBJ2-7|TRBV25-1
CASSGFGSHYEQYF
TGTGCCAGCAGTGGGTTCGGGAGTCACTACGAGCAGTACTTC
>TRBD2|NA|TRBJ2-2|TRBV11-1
CASSPPWFGGSGPNTGELFF
TGTGCCAGCAGCCCGCCCTGGTTCGGCGGGAGCGGCCCGAACACCGGGGAGCTGTTTTTT
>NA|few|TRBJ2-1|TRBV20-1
CSARATDSSSYNEQFF
TGCAGTGCTAGAGCCACCGACAGTAGCTCCTACAATGAGCAGTTCTTC
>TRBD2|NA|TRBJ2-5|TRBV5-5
CASSLAGRGLAGRETQYF
TGTGCCAGCAGCTTGGCAGGGAGAGGACTAGCGGGAAGGGAGACCCAGTACTTC
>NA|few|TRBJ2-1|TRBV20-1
CSARDNYRLYNEQFF
TGCAGTGCTAGAGATAACTACCGCCTATACAATGAGCAGTTCTTC
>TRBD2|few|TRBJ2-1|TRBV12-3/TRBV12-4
CATQLGAGGSYNEQFF
TGTGCCACCCAACTGGGGGCGGGAGGATCCTACAATGAGCAGTTCTTC
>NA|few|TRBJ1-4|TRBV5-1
CASSLADSRILSTNEKLFF
TGCGCCAGCAGCTTGGCCGACAGCCGGATATTGTCAACTAATGAAAAACTGTTTTTT
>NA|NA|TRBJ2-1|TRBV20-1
CSATLSDEQFF
TGCAGTGCCACCCTATCCGATGAGCAGTTCTTC
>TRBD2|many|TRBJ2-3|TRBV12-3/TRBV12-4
CASSLTSGKGTQYF
TGTGCCAGCAGTCTTACTAGCGGGAAAGGAACGCAGTATTTT
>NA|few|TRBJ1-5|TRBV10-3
CAISEGGGRQPQHF
TGTGCCATCAGTGAAGGAGGGGGTCGGCAGCCCCAGCATTTT